This TCR beta chain derives from a study of T cell repertoires in cytomegalovirus infection. Study-wide points: It was HLA-C-restricted CMV-specific TCR beta clonotypes that dominated the response ex vivo.

This clonotype was seen a few times. Its target is unknown. Using its own MiXCR run on the reads, TCRdb lists one record per CDR3 protein. The sample yields approximately 170,000 distinct CDR3 sequences, approximately 17% seen once. Sequencing input: CD8+ T cells from PBMCs. This clonotype was sampled from a human donor in good health (CMV status not recorded). Some clones in this sample may be carry-over from other donors' samples.

The CDR3 nucleotides read TGCGCCAGCAGCTTGAATCGGGGAAGCTATGGCTACACCTTC. Amino acid sequence: CASSLNRGSYGYTF. The chain carries TRBV5-1 and TRBJ1-2; no clear D. V gave up 1 base and J gave up 4 bases, with 11 bases separating them. The CDR3 contains 14 residues. CDR1 SGHRS and CDR2 YFSETQ come from the germline V gene. Filled out from reference TRBV5-1 and TRBJ1-2, the complete variable domain reads KAGVTQTPRYLIKTRGQQVTLSCSPISGHRSVSWYQQTPGQGLQFLFEYFSETQRNKGNFPGRFSGRQFSNSRSEMNVSTLELGDSALYLCASSLNRGSYGYTFGSGTRLTVV.